Listed below are T cell receptor beta chains from one sample, sequenced in a study of cytomegalovirus exposure and HLA in healthy donors. The assay was immunoSEQ multiplex PCR, and TCRdb's table has in-frame clones only and misses some. The sample is made up of about 140,000 clones, and the top ten hold approximately 2% of it. What was sequenced was PBMCs. The receptors were sampled from a woman under 30 in good health and CMV-seronegative. CDR3s include the opening cysteine and the closing phenylalanine or tryptophan. D genes are given only for firm matches.

D gene: TRBD1; CDR3 length: 14; V gene: TRBV28; J gene: TRBJ1-3; CDR3 protein: CASSFLGQGNTIYF; CDR3 DNA: TGTGCCAGCAGTTTTCTGGGACAGGGAAACACCATATATTTT
D gene: -; CDR3 length: 15; V gene: TRBV4-2; J gene: TRBJ1-1; CDR3 protein: CASSQDPHTPTEAFF; CDR3 DNA: TGTGCCAGCAGCCAAGATCCTCATACACCCACTGAAGCTTTCTTT
D gene: TRBD1; CDR3 length: 15; V gene: TRBV25-1; J gene: TRBJ2-2; CDR3 protein: CASSKGQGDTGELFF; CDR3 DNA: TGTGCCAGCAGCAAAGGACAGGGGGACACCGGGGAGCTGTTTTTT
D gene: -; CDR3 length: 16; V gene: TRBV28; J gene: TRBJ1-5; CDR3 protein: CASRIEGVYSNQPQHF; CDR3 DNA: TGTGCCAGCAGAATAGAAGGGGTTTATAGCAATCAGCCCCAGCATTTT
D gene: TRBD2; CDR3 length: 17; V gene: TRBV7-6; J gene: TRBJ2-2; CDR3 protein: CASSLGIAGANTGELFF; CDR3 DNA: TGTGCCAGCAGCTTAGGGATAGCGGGAGCGAACACCGGGGAGCTGTTTTTT
D gene: -; CDR3 length: 14; V gene: TRBV27; J gene: TRBJ2-1; CDR3 protein: CASSFGGSYNEQFF; CDR3 DNA: TGTGCCAGCAGTTTCGGGGGTTCCTACAATGAGCAGTTCTTC
D gene: -; CDR3 length: 16; V gene: TRBV4-1; J gene: TRBJ2-5; CDR3 protein: CASSQMIGLGLETQYF; CDR3 DNA: TGCGCCAGCAGCCAAATGATTGGGCTCGGTTTGGAGACCCAGTACTTC
D gene: -; CDR3 length: 14; V gene: TRBV13; J gene: TRBJ1-6; CDR3 protein: CASSLGTPDSPLHF; CDR3 DNA: TGTGCCAGCAGCTTGGGGACACCCGATTCACCCCTCCACTTT
D gene: -; CDR3 length: 15; V gene: TRBV5-1; J gene: TRBJ2-2; CDR3 protein: CASSAAQGSTGELFF; CDR3 DNA: TGCGCCAGCAGCGCCGCCCAGGGGTCCACCGGGGAGCTGTTTTTT
D gene: TRBD2; CDR3 length: 14; V gene: TRBV7-9; J gene: TRBJ2-1; CDR3 protein: CASSLSGIRNEQFF; CDR3 DNA: TGTGCCAGCAGCTTAAGCGGGATTCGCAATGAGCAGTTCTTC
D gene: TRBD1; CDR3 length: 16; V gene: TRBV4-2; J gene: TRBJ1-2; CDR3 protein: CASSPGGTGRLYGYTF; CDR3 DNA: TGTGCCAGCAGCCCCGGGGGGACAGGGCGACTTTATGGCTACACCTTC
D gene: TRBD1; CDR3 length: 16; V gene: TRBV13; J gene: TRBJ2-5; CDR3 protein: CASSYTGAQGAETQYF; CDR3 DNA: TGTGCCAGCAGCTATACAGGGGCTCAAGGGGCAGAGACCCAGTACTTC
D gene: -; CDR3 length: 14; V gene: TRBV6-5; J gene: TRBJ1-1; CDR3 protein: CATSQGRGYTEAFF; CDR3 DNA: TGTGCCACCTCCCAGGGGAGAGGGTACACTGAAGCTTTCTTT
D gene: -; CDR3 length: 14; V gene: TRBV12-5; J gene: TRBJ1-2; CDR3 protein: CASGLARTAYGYTF; CDR3 DNA: TGTGCTAGTGGTTTGGCCAGGACAGCCTATGGCTACACCTTC
D gene: TRBD1; CDR3 length: 14; V gene: TRBV5-1; J gene: TRBJ2-7; CDR3 protein: CASSLAGTGGEQYF; CDR3 DNA: TGCGCCAGCAGCTTGGCGGGGACAGGGGGAGAGCAGTACTTC
D gene: -; CDR3 length: 13; V gene: TRBV2; J gene: TRBJ1-1; CDR3 protein: CASRRARNTEAFF; CDR3 DNA: TGTGCCAGCAGGCGGGCGCGTAACACTGAAGCTTTCTTT
D gene: -; CDR3 length: 13; V gene: TRBV10-3; J gene: TRBJ2-5; CDR3 protein: CAISEMAAETQYF; CDR3 DNA: TGTGCCATCAGTGAAATGGCGGCCGAGACCCAGTACTTC
D gene: -; CDR3 length: 14; V gene: TRBV5-1; J gene: TRBJ2-2; CDR3 protein: CASRSTPNTGELFF; CDR3 DNA: TGCGCCAGCCGCTCGACTCCGAACACCGGGGAGCTGTTTTTT
D gene: -; CDR3 length: 13; V gene: TRBV5-6; J gene: TRBJ1-1; CDR3 protein: CASSLASNFEAFF; CDR3 DNA: TGTGCCAGCAGCTTGGCGAGTAATTTTGAAGCTTTCTTT
D gene: TRBD1; CDR3 length: 14; V gene: TRBV19; J gene: TRBJ1-2; CDR3 protein: CASSTGQGGYGYTF; CDR3 DNA: TGTGCCAGTAGTACGGGACAGGGGGGATATGGCTACACCTTC
D gene: TRBD2; CDR3 length: 16; V gene: TRBV10-3; J gene: TRBJ2-3; CDR3 protein: CAISGGGRAEADTQYF; CDR3 DNA: TGTGCCATCAGTGGGGGCGGGAGGGCCGAGGCAGATACGCAGTATTTT
D gene: -; CDR3 length: 14; V gene: TRBV5-1; J gene: TRBJ2-1; CDR3 protein: CASSLVRGGNEQFF; CDR3 DNA: TGCGCCAGCAGCTTGGTTCGGGGAGGCAATGAGCAGTTCTTC
D gene: -; CDR3 length: 15; V gene: TRBV5-1; J gene: TRBJ2-2; CDR3 protein: CASSLSGHNTGELFF; CDR3 DNA: TGCGCCAGCAGCTTGTCGGGACACAACACCGGGGAGCTGTTTTTT
D gene: TRBD2; CDR3 length: 16; V gene: TRBV10-3; J gene: TRBJ2-2; CDR3 protein: CAISESGTSYTGELFF; CDR3 DNA: TGTGCCATCAGTGAGTCAGGGACTAGCTACACCGGGGAGCTGTTTTTT
D gene: -; CDR3 length: 14; V gene: TRBV28; J gene: TRBJ2-7; CDR3 protein: CASSHGTNYYEQYF; CDR3 DNA: TGTGCCAGCAGCCACGGGACAAATTACTACGAGCAGTACTTC
D gene: TRBD1; CDR3 length: 14; V gene: TRBV5-4; J gene: TRBJ1-1; CDR3 protein: CASSSGDRGSEAFF; CDR3 DNA: TGTGCCAGCAGCTCCGGGGACAGGGGATCTGAAGCTTTCTTT
D gene: -; CDR3 length: 13; V gene: TRBV6-5; J gene: TRBJ1-2; CDR3 protein: CASSYSSDYGYTF; CDR3 DNA: TGTGCCAGCAGTTATAGCTCCGATTATGGCTACACCTTC
D gene: TRBD1; CDR3 length: 14; V gene: TRBV6-5; J gene: TRBJ2-7; CDR3 protein: CASSSWGQTYEQYF; CDR3 DNA: TGTGCCAGCAGTTCCTGGGGACAGACCTACGAGCAGTACTTC
D gene: -; CDR3 length: 14; V gene: TRBV15; J gene: TRBJ2-2; CDR3 protein: CATGRGGARRELFF; CDR3 DNA: TGTGCCACCGGTCGAGGGGGGGCGCGGCGGGAGCTGTTTTTT
D gene: TRBD1; CDR3 length: 14; V gene: TRBV10-2; J gene: TRBJ2-3; CDR3 protein: CASKGQGETDTQYF; CDR3 DNA: TGCGCCAGCAAGGGACAGGGCGAGACAGATACGCAGTATTTT
D gene: TRBD1; CDR3 length: 13; V gene: TRBV19; J gene: TRBJ1-2; CDR3 protein: CASTGTGIYGYTF; CDR3 DNA: TGTGCCAGTACCGGGACAGGGATCTATGGCTACACCTTC
D gene: -; CDR3 length: 15; V gene: TRBV4-2; J gene: TRBJ2-2; CDR3 protein: CASSQDGTNTGELFF; CDR3 DNA: TGTGCCAGCAGCCAAGATGGCACCAACACCGGGGAGCTGTTTTTT
D gene: TRBD1; CDR3 length: 17; V gene: TRBV9; J gene: TRBJ2-5; CDR3 protein: CASSASRDRGRGETQYF; CDR3 DNA: TGTGCCAGCAGCGCCTCCCGGGACAGGGGGCGCGGAGAGACCCAGTACTTC
D gene: -; CDR3 length: 15; V gene: TRBV7-9; J gene: TRBJ2-3; CDR3 protein: CASSPSVERTDTQYF; CDR3 DNA: TGTGCCAGCAGCCCCTCTGTAGAGCGCACAGATACGCAGTATTTT